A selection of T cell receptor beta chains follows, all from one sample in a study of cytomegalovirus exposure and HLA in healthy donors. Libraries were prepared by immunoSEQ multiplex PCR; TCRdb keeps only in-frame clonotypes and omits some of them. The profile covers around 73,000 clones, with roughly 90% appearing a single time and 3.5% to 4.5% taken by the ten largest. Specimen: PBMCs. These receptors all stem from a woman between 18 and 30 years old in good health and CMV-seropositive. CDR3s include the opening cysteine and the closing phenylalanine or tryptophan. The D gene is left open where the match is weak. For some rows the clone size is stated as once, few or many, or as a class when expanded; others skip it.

cdr3_aa: CAWYTGNGYTF; cdr3_nt: TGTGCCTGGTATACAGGGAACGGCTACACCTTC; v_call: TRBV30; d_call: .; clone_size: once; j_call: TRBJ1-2
cdr3_aa: CSVARGTGNTIYF; cdr3_nt: TGCAGCGTTGCTAGGGGGACGGGAAACACCATATATTTT; v_call: TRBV29-1; d_call: .; clone_size: .; j_call: TRBJ1-3
cdr3_aa: CASRRWTGGNTIYF; cdr3_nt: TGTGCCAGCAGACGATGGACAGGGGGAAACACCATATATTTT; v_call: TRBV7-9; d_call: TRBD1; clone_size: .; j_call: TRBJ1-3
cdr3_aa: CAWRNSGRLNEQFF; cdr3_nt: TGTGCCTGGAGAAACAGCGGGAGACTCAATGAGCAGTTCTTC; v_call: TRBV30; d_call: TRBD2; clone_size: .; j_call: TRBJ2-1
cdr3_aa: CASSLSFTNEKLFF; cdr3_nt: TGTGCCAGCAGTTTGTCCTTTACTAATGAAAAACTGTTTTTT; v_call: TRBV27; d_call: .; clone_size: .; j_call: TRBJ1-4
cdr3_aa: CASSPTSNTEAFF; cdr3_nt: TGCGCCAGCAGCCCGACATCAAACACTGAAGCTTTCTTT; v_call: TRBV5-1; d_call: .; clone_size: few; j_call: TRBJ1-1
cdr3_aa: CASSLEAGGSLSYEQYF; cdr3_nt: TGCGCCAGCAGCTTGGAGGCAGGGGGCTCCCTTTCCTACGAGCAGTACTTC; v_call: TRBV5-1; d_call: TRBD1; clone_size: .; j_call: TRBJ2-7
cdr3_aa: CASSPPVNTEAFF; cdr3_nt: TGTGCCAGTAGTCCCCCCGTTAACACTGAAGCTTTCTTT; v_call: TRBV19; d_call: .; clone_size: .; j_call: TRBJ1-1
cdr3_aa: CASSLEVSGNEQFF; cdr3_nt: TGTGCCAGCAGCTTAGAGGTTAGCGGGAATGAGCAGTTCTTC; v_call: TRBV7-2; d_call: TRBD2; clone_size: once; j_call: TRBJ2-1
cdr3_aa: CAISESQGNQPQHF; cdr3_nt: TGTGCCATCAGTGAGTCACAGGGCAATCAGCCCCAGCATTTT; v_call: TRBV10-3; d_call: .; clone_size: once; j_call: TRBJ1-5
cdr3_aa: CAISTNEDTEAFF; cdr3_nt: TGTGCCATCAGTACTAATGAGGACACTGAAGCTTTCTTT; v_call: TRBV10-3; d_call: .; clone_size: .; j_call: TRBJ1-1
cdr3_aa: CASSHQTSGRIDTQYF; cdr3_nt: TGCGCCAGCAGCCATCAGACTAGCGGGAGGATCGATACGCAGTATTTT; v_call: TRBV4-1; d_call: TRBD2; clone_size: .; j_call: TRBJ2-3
cdr3_aa: CASSSGRTGVTPLHF; cdr3_nt: TGCGCCAGCAGCTCTGGCAGGACAGGGGTGACACCCCTCCACTTT; v_call: TRBV5-1; d_call: TRBD1; clone_size: .; j_call: TRBJ1-6
cdr3_aa: CASSAYGTSNTEAFF; cdr3_nt: TGTGCCAGCAGCGCATACGGGACATCGAACACTGAAGCTTTCTTT; v_call: TRBV9; d_call: .; clone_size: .; j_call: TRBJ1-1
cdr3_aa: CATSNRGQPQHF; cdr3_nt: TGTGCCACCAGCAATCGGGGACAGCCCCAGCATTTT; v_call: TRBV15; d_call: .; clone_size: once; j_call: TRBJ1-5
cdr3_aa: CASSSSGVDNSPLHF; cdr3_nt: TGTGCCAGCAGTTCCTCCGGGGTTGATAATTCACCCCTCCACTTT; v_call: TRBV28; d_call: .; clone_size: .; j_call: TRBJ1-6
cdr3_aa: CASSPLGLAMSTDTQYF; cdr3_nt: TGTGCCAGCAGCCCCCTCGGACTAGCGATGAGCACAGATACGCAGTATTTT; v_call: TRBV7-9; d_call: TRBD2; clone_size: .; j_call: TRBJ2-3
cdr3_aa: CASSFTQGNEKLFF; cdr3_nt: TGCGCCAGCAGTTTCACGCAGGGTAATGAAAAACTGTTTTTT; v_call: TRBV5-1; d_call: .; clone_size: .; j_call: TRBJ1-4
cdr3_aa: CASSKGLVSTDTQYF; cdr3_nt: TGTGCCAGTAGTAAAGGACTAGTGAGCACAGATACGCAGTATTTT; v_call: TRBV19; d_call: TRBD2; clone_size: .; j_call: TRBJ2-3
cdr3_aa: CASSLWSRGAYKDTQYF; cdr3_nt: TGTGCCAGCAGTTTATGGTCCCGGGGGGCGTACAAAGATACGCAGTATTTT; v_call: TRBV27; d_call: .; clone_size: .; j_call: TRBJ2-3
cdr3_aa: CASSQEGVTQYF; cdr3_nt: TGTGCCAGCAGTCAAGAGGGGGTTACGCAGTATTTT; v_call: TRBV2; d_call: .; clone_size: .; j_call: TRBJ2-3
cdr3_aa: CSVVLRDTPYEQYF; cdr3_nt: TGCAGCGTTGTATTACGGGACACTCCCTACGAGCAGTACTTC; v_call: TRBV29-1; d_call: .; clone_size: .; j_call: TRBJ2-7
cdr3_aa: CASSIGGGPTGELFF; cdr3_nt: TGTGCCAGTAGTATAGGGGGAGGGCCCACCGGGGAGCTGTTTTTT; v_call: TRBV19; d_call: TRBD2; clone_size: .; j_call: TRBJ2-2
cdr3_aa: CASSPPGVGQPQHF; cdr3_nt: TGTGCCAGCTCACCACCAGGGGTGGGTCAGCCCCAGCATTTT; v_call: TRBV18; d_call: .; clone_size: .; j_call: TRBJ1-5
cdr3_aa: CASSGGIAWTGELFF; cdr3_nt: TGTGCCAGCAGCGGGGGCATCGCCTGGACCGGGGAGCTGTTTTTT; v_call: TRBV7-8; d_call: .; clone_size: once; j_call: TRBJ2-2
cdr3_aa: CASSTTGDPSPYNEQFF; cdr3_nt: TGTGCCAGCAGCACTACGGGGGACCCATCTCCATACAATGAGCAGTTCTTC; v_call: TRBV9; d_call: .; clone_size: .; j_call: TRBJ2-1
cdr3_aa: CASSQGLRLATYNEQFF; cdr3_nt: TGTGCCAGCAGCCAAGGATTGAGACTAGCGACTTACAATGAGCAGTTCTTC; v_call: TRBV4-2; d_call: TRBD2; clone_size: once; j_call: TRBJ2-1